This TCR beta chain came from a study of T cells in Graves' hyperthyroidism and ophthalmopathy (dated by TCRdb to the late 2010s). Turning to the overall study: Peripheral blood samples were taken at initial diagnosis, before any treatment was given. TCR V-J signatures able to tell the groups apart were searched for in a discovery cohort of 100 patients, of whom fewer than 45 had Graves' ophthalmopathy and more than 55 had stable Graves' hyperthyroidism. Prospective prediction of ophthalmopathy was tested in an independent validation cohort of fewer than 20 hyperthyroidism patients and 17 patients who later progressed to ophthalmopathy. The approximately 95 discovery patients were divided at random into training and test sets in a 7:3 ratio. In addition, the study compared T-cell repertoires in thyroid tissue and in blood from five or six Graves' hyperthyroidism patients. After blood sampling, hyperthyroidism patients were treated with methimazole at a starting dose of 30 mg daily, and ophthalmopathy patients were treated with high-dose intravenous methylprednisolone. According to the paper, TCR Vbeta CDR3 sequencing was carried out on 135 peripheral blood samples, which came from fewer than 50 ophthalmopathy, around 75 hyperthyroidism and approximately 17 progressor patients. Results the study describes overall, beyond this receptor: In validation, progression to ophthalmopathy was predicted by the model with approximately 67% sensitivity and 72.22% specificity, a median of approximately 7.1 months before onset. Ophthalmopathy was separated from stable hyperthyroidism by a 13 V-J signature model, with approximately 85% sensitivity and 81% to 82% specificity obtained in cross-validation and 80%/75% obtained in testing. Blood samples also contained most of the expanded thyroid clonotypes (frequency above 0.001), which suggests that blood repertoires may reflect thyroid immune responses. Sample size was not statistically predetermined, and blinding of investigators to group allocation was not performed.

About this clonotype itself: Its antigen is not yet known. A read error is possible here, since a much larger clone lies one base away.

Taken from the germline V gene, the CDR1 and CDR2 loops are SNHLY and FYNNEI. Counted from cysteine to phenylalanine, this CDR3 has 14 amino acids. Of the read, only the CDR3 DNA is kept; its 42 bases are in frame from base 1. Relative to germline, V is missing 6 bases and J is missing 6 bases, with 8 bases of the junction outside any gene match. The TCR beta CDR3 regions were amplified from RNA transcripts. For the first round of RT-PCR on the TCR CDR3, the HTBI primer set was used together with the Qiagen OneStep RT-PCR kit. Libraries were constructed in a second round of multiplex PCR, after which size selection and purification were carried out. Paired-end sequencing of the libraries was performed with 100 bp reads on an Illumina HiSeq2000. The authors processed their data as follows. SOAPnuke was used to process the raw data, throwing out any read that contained adapters or uncalled bases, had a mean Phred below 15, or lacked an exact constant-primer or identifier match. COPE v1.2.5 was used to merge the high-quality paired reads, and each unique nucleotide sequence was defined as a clonotype. Clonotypes were aligned to IMGT TRBV, TRBD and TRBJ reference segments using MiTCR v1.1. Analysis was restricted to V-J combinations with a frequency above 0.0001, which covered just over 98% of repertoires. The TCS score was defined as the ratio of F50 (clonal expansion) to E x V (chaos), calculated using BLOSUM62-based TCRdist between CDR3 peptides within each V-J. Welch's t-statistics and random forest reduced some 510 V-J features to about 13, which were used in a naive Bayes classifier (R e1071). TCRdb reprocessed the public reads (quality trimming at Q25 with fastp, clone calling with MiXCR) and kept in-frame beta chains. For every CDR3 protein sequence, its rows merge into one entry that carries the most common genes and DNA. The V and J calls, along with clone size, are taken from TCRdb and not from the paper's own processing. For this sample the table gives about 640,000 distinct CDR3 sequences, of which 20% to 25% were detected only once. Under 35% of the sample comes from the top ten.

Moderately to severely active disease, a Clinical Activity Score of at least 3, a NOSPECS grade of at least 4, and a duration under 3 months were present in ophthalmopathy patients. Exclusion was applied to patients with uncontrolled infections, other autoimmune diseases, pregnancy or lactation. Diagnoses relied on clinical symptoms, serum thyroxine and TRAb, thyroid ultrasound and orbital computed tomography. PBMCs were isolated from roughly 10 ml of fresh peripheral blood by Ficoll-Paque density gradient centrifugation. Trizol reagent was used to extract total RNA, and RNA quality was then checked on an Agilent 2100 Bioanalyzer.

The receptor comes from a man aged 25-40 years with Graves' ophthalmopathy. Source material: blood. The V and J segments used are TRBV2 and TRBJ2-5, and 9 junctional nucleotides match TRBD2. At the DNA level, the sequence is TGTGCCAGCAGAGTTAGCGGGAGCGATAAGACCCAGTACTTC. It specifies CASRVSGSDKTQYF.